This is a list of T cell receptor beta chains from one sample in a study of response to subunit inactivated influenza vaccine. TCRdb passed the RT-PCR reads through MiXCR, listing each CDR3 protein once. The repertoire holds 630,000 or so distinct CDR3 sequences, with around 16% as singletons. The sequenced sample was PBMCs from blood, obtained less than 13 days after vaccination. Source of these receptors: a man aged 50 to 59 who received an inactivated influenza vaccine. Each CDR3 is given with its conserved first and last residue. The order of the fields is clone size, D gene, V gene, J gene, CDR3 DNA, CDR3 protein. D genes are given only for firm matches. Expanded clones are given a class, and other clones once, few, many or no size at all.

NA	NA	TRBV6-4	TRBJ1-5	TGTGGCCTTGATGGGCAGCCCCAGCATTTT	CGLDGQPQHF
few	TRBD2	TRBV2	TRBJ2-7	TGTGCCAGCAGTGGGCTAGCGGACTACGAGCAGTACTTC	CASSGLADYEQYF
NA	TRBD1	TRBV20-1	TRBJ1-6	TGCAGTGCTATGACGACGGGACAGGGTCGTTCACCCCTCCACTTT	CSAMTTGQGRSPLHF
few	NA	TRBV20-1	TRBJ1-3	TGCAGTGCTAGTGCCAGGGTAAAGGGAAACACCATATATTTT	CSASARVKGNTIYF
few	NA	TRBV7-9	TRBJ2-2	TGTGCCAGCAGTCCCAAAGGGGCCACTACCTTCCCCGGGGAGCTGTTTTTT	CASSPKGATTFPGELFF
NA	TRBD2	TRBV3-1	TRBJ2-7	TGTGCCAGCAGCCTGGCTAGCGGGTACCCCTACGAGCAGTACTTC	CASSLASGYPYEQYF
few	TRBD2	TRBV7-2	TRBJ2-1	TGTGCCAGCAGCTCCTTGTTCGGCGGGAGGGCCTACAATGAGCAGTTCTTC	CASSSLFGGRAYNEQFF
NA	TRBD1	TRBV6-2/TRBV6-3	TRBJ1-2	TGTGCCAGCACCGTACAGGGGGCTGATGGCTACACCTTC	CASTVQGADGYTF
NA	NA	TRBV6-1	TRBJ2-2	TGTGCCAGCACCAATTTCCGCACCGGGGAGCTGTTTTTT	CASTNFRTGELFF
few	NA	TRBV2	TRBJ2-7	TGTGCCAGCAGCGAAGGGGTTGGCAGAGGTTACCGCGAGCAGTACTTC	CASSEGVGRGYREQYF
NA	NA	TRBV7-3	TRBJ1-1	TGTGCCAGCAGCTTCATCGGAGGGCGGGACACTGAAGCTTTCTTT	CASSFIGGRDTEAFF
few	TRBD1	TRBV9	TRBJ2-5	TGTGCCAGCAGCGTACAGGGGACAGGGGGCCAAGAGACCCAGTACTTC	CASSVQGTGGQETQYF
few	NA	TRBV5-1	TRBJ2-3	TGCGCCAGCAGCTTGGTGGTCTCAGATACGCAGTATTTT	CASSLVVSDTQYF
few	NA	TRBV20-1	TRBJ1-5	TGCAGTGCCCTACCTCAGGGTGCCAATCAGCCCCAGCATTTT	CSALPQGANQPQHF
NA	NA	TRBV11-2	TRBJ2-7	TGTGCCAGCAGCTTAGCGTCCTCCCTGGGGTACTTC	CASSLASSLGYF
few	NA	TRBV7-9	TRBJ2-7	TGTGCCAGCAGCTTAGCGGGGGGACACTTCTCCGAGCAGTACTTC	CASSLAGGHFSEQYF
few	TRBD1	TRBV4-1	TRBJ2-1	TGCGCCAGCAGACGGACAGGGAGGAATGAGCAGTTCTTC	CASRRTGRNEQFF
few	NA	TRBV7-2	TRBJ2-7	TGTGCCAGCAGCCCTGGGCGGGTGGGGTACGAGCAGTACTTC	CASSPGRVGYEQYF
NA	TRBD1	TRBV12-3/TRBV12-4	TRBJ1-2	TGTGCCAGCAGTTCCGGGACAGGGGGCCATGGTGGCTACACCTTC	CASSSGTGGHGGYTF
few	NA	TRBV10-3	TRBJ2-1	TGTGCCATCTCGGAGCTGGTTAACTCCTACAATGAGCAGTTCTTC	CAISELVNSYNEQFF
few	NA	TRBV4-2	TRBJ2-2	TGTGCCAGCAGCCAAGAAGCCGGGACAACGAACACCGGGGAGCTGTTTTTT	CASSQEAGTTNTGELFF
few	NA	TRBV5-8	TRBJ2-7	TGTGCCAGCAGCTTGGAGTACGTCAACGAGCAGTACTTC	CASSLEYVNEQYF
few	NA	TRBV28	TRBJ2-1	TGTGCCAGCAGTACACGTTCGGCTACCTCCTACAATGAGCAGTTCTTC	CASSTRSATSYNEQFF
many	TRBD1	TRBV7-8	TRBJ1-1	TGTGCCAGCAGCTTGGGACAGGGGACGAACACTGAAGCTTTCTTT	CASSLGQGTNTEAFF
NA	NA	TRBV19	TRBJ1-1	TGTGCCAGTAAGGAGGCTCGGACTGAAGCTTTCTTT	CASKEARTEAFF
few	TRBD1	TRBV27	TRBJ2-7	TGTGCCAGCAGTTATTGGTTGAACAGGGGGCTGGGGGAGCAGTACTTC	CASSYWLNRGLGEQYF
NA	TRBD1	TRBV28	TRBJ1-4	TGTGCCAGCAGGCAGGGGGAAGAGGTTAATGAAAAACTGTTTTTT	CASRQGEEVNEKLFF
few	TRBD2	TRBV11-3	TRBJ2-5	TGTGCCAGCAGCTCAGCGGGGGGGCTAGAGACCCAGTACTTC	CASSSAGGLETQYF
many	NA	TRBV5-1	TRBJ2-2	TGCGCCAGCAGCGCTAGGCGGGTGAACACCGGGGAGCTGTTTTTT	CASSARRVNTGELFF
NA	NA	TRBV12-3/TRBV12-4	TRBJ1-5	TGTGCCAGCAGTTTAGCCGCTTATCAGCCCCAGCATTTT	CASSLAAYQPQHF
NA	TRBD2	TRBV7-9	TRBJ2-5	TGTGCCAGCAGCCCCGGTGGCGCTAGCGGGAGCCAAGAGACCCAGTACTTC	CASSPGGASGSQETQYF
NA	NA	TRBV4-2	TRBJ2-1	TGTGCCAGCTGCCAAGTCGGCGGAAACAATGAGCAGTTCTTC	CASCQVGGNNEQFF
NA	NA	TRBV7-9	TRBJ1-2	TGTGCCAGCAGCTTGACGGGCCCCCAAGGCTACACCTTC	CASSLTGPQGYTF